The source of this T cell receptor beta chain is a study of T and B cells in COVID-19 patients. Overall study findings and caveats: Patients with COVID-19 reportedly showed strongly skewed T cell receptor beta variable and joining gene usage.

TRB rearrangements were amplified by multiplex PCR with BIOMED2 TRB-A/B primers. TCRdb fed the multiplex PCR reads into MiXCR, producing one record per CDR3 protein. The sample lists over a thousand distinct CDR3 sequences; more than 20% were seen once. This clonotype is large in the sample. Its antigen is still unknown. The V and J ends lost 5 bases and 2 bases, in that order; junction bases with no gene match: 6. Per germline, CDR1 LNHDA and CDR2 SQIVND (reference sequence). The length of the CDR3 is 16 residues. From blood, about 220-500 ng of genomic DNA served as TRB template. The origin of this receptor is a human donor with active COVID-19. The chain uses TRBV19 and TRBJ2-2, with TRBD1 matching over 9 bases. Source material: blood. CDR3 DNA sequence: TGTGCCAGTAGTGTTTTACAGGGGGCCAACACCGGGGAGCTGTTTTTT. Its translation is CASSVLQGANTGELFF.